This TCR beta chain was retrieved from a study of blood T cell repertoires in COVID-19 (dated by TCRdb to the early 2020s). Regarding the research as a whole: Samples from collaborators originated in the United States, Italy and Spain and spanned both the acute and convalescent phases of COVID-19. The material from the prospective study consisted of cDNA or gDNA derived from T cells, B-cell-depleted T cells, or PBMCs. The dataset comprised deeply sampled blood TCRbeta repertoires from subjects exposed to, actively infected with, or recovered from COVID-19. The repertoires were made available in a free public database intended to serve as a resource for research on the immune response to SARS-CoV-2. Samples were obtained from the ongoing ImmuneRACE study (first 160 participants) and from roughly 1,300 subjects provided by 6 global collaborators. Nearly every sample came with metadata listing a de-identified subject ID, COVID-19 status, age in years and sex. Where HLA class I and class II types were available, the types were taken from metadata supplied by the sample provider, not from assay-based typing. The full study reports these points: Clinical and demographic metadata were provided uncurated, with the amount varying by source and participant.

Participants in the prospective study were aged roughly 18 to 89 years, lived in some 24 United States geographic areas, and enrolled through a virtual design. Cohort assignment in the prospective study relied on participant-reported clinical history from a screening survey and a study questionnaire. Recovered participants in ImmuneRACE Cohort 3 were defined as having two consecutive negative NP/OP PCR tests, clearance from a healthcare professional, or resolution of symptoms. In the prospective study, whole blood, serum and a nasopharyngeal or oropharyngeal swab were collected from each participant by mobile phlebotomists. Prospective study participants could optionally give additional blood draws and questionnaires over an approximately two-month period. Before DNA extraction, blood samples from the prospective study were shipped at room temperature or frozen. Worth noting for this clone: Which antigen it targets is not known. Base quality data are lacking; no much larger clone is found one base away.

TCRbeta CDR3 regions were amplified from genomic DNA using the immunoSEQ Assay, a bias-controlled multiplex PCR. On the authors' methods: Within the assay, amplification of reference gene primers was used to estimate how many nucleated cells each sample contained. To quantify the absolute abundance of each unique TCRbeta CDR3 rearrangement, sequence reads were collapsed and filtered. For each sample, productive Simpson clonality was calculated as the square root of Simpson's diversity index across productive rearrangements. Not all clones reach the TCRdb copy of this immuneACCESS table, which keeps in-frame sequences only. Checked studies attribute under half of the gap to unresolved V genes and leave the rest unexplained. V and J calls and clone size are as listed in that table; D and trimming were resolved from the DNA. The sample includes 250,000 or so clones, with about nine tenths observed a single time. The ten most abundant clones make up under 2% of the sample.

The CDR3 runs 17 amino acids, cysteine and phenylalanine included. Left in the record is the CDR3 DNA by itself, 51 bases read in frame from the first base. The germline V end is reduced by 2 bases and the J end by 7 bases; junction bases left unmatched: 11. The germline V gene provides CDR1 MNHEY and CDR2 SVGEGT. The chain couples TRBV6-2 or TRBV6-3 to TRBJ1-5; 10 central nucleotides agree with TRBD1. The source is a man between 40 and 49 years old who had recovered from COVID-19. Sequenced material: PBMCs or T cells enriched from blood (not recorded which). The sequenced DNA is TGTGCCAGCAGTTACACAAGACAGGGGGCAGACTGGCAGCCCCAGCATTTT. Translated, this is CASSYTRQGADWQPQHF.